This T cell receptor beta chain was sequenced during a study of Graves' ophthalmopathy and Graves' hyperthyroidism. Amplified TCR beta CDR3 regions were obtained using RNA transcripts as template. RT-PCR was first run with HTBI primers, then multiplex PCR in a second round. TCRdb ran MiXCR on the multiplex PCR reads and lists one entry per CDR3 protein. Found here are roughly 300,000 distinct CDR3 sequences, around a sixth of them singletons; the top ten hold roughly 12%. In its sample, this clonotype was seen many times. Sequencing was done on a sample of peripheral blood. The receptor's source is an adult man with Graves' ophthalmopathy.

CDR3 residues: CASSDGGDRGVQQYF. The CDR3 bases are TGTGCCAGCAGTGATGGGGGGGACAGGGGTGTACAGCAGTACTTC. The rearrangement uses TRBV6-1 and TRBJ2-7, with 10 bases identical to TRBD1. Per germline, CDR1 MNHNS and CDR2 SASEGT. The length of the CDR3 is 15 residues. V lost 3 bases to trimming and J lost 8 bases; unmatched junction nucleotides: 10.